This passage covers 21 T cell receptor beta chains from one sample sequenced in a study of blood T cell repertoires in COVID-19. The assay was immunoSEQ multiplex PCR, and TCRdb's table has in-frame clones only and misses some. The sample has about 190,000 clones, approximately 91% seen once; the top ten hold 1.5% to 2%. The sequenced sample consisted of peripheral blood. All receptors come from a man aged 18 to 30 with active or convalescent COVID-19.

The gene calls are TRBV19 and TRBJ1-5; no reliable D call. This CDR3 region has 14 residues. The ends were cut back, 4 bases at V and 2 bases at J, with 9 bases in the middle. Looked up from germline, CDR1 is LNHDA and CDR2 is SQIVND (reference sequence). CDR3 coding DNA: TGTGCCAGTAGTACAACGAGGGGCAATCAGCCCCAGCATTTT. It is translated as CASSTTRGNQPQHF.

V gene TRBV7-2 combines with J gene TRBJ2-1, with 10 bases identical to TRBD2. Germline V gives CDR1 SGHTA, CDR2 FQGNSA. V lost 5 bases, J lost 6 bases, and 4 bases stayed unmatched. There are 14 residues in the CDR3. The CDR3 DNA reads as TGTGCCAGCAGCAAGCTAGCGGGAGCCAATGAGCAGTTCTTC. This gives the protein CASSKLAGANEQFF.

J is TRBJ2-3 and V is TRBV24-1; a possible D gene is TRBD2 (7 bases). Germline V gene sequence: CDR1 KGHDR, CDR2 SFDVKD. V lost 1 base and J lost 4, with 11 bases in between. The CDR3 length is 15 residues. Written as DNA, the CDR3 is TGTGCCACCAGTGATTTTGGCGGGGGCCCAGATACGCAGTATTTT. Its protein is CATSDFGGGPDTQYF.

This chain joins TRBV11-3 and TRBJ2-5; TRBD2 aligns across 12 bases. Germline V CDR1 and CDR2: SGHNT, YENEEA. The CDR3 runs to 15 residues. The junction had 6 bases not matched to a gene; V was cut back by 5 bases and J by 5 bases. The CDR3 spells CASSRTSGRHETQYF. The CDR3 DNA reads as TGTGCCAGCAGCCGAACTAGCGGGAGGCACGAGACCCAGTACTTC.

The chain has TRBV5-1 and TRBJ2-7; 7 bases line up with TRBD1. Germline assignment: CDR1 SGHRS and CDR2 YFSETQ. V lost 2 bases, J lost 0 bases, and 5 bases stayed unmatched. This CDR3 contains 15 residues. CDR3 nucleotide sequence: TGCGCCAGCAGCTTAGGACAGGCCAACTCCTACGAGCAGTACTTC. Its protein is CASSLGQANSYEQYF.

The gene calls are TRBV30 and TRBJ2-3, with 9 nucleotides matching TRBD1. Germline V lookup: CDR1 GTSNPN, CDR2 SVGIG (reference sequence). This CDR3 is 15 amino acids long. The ends lost 0 bases at V and 1 base at J; junction bases unmatched: 2. The CDR3 DNA reads TGTGCCTGGAGTGTGGGACAGGGCCGCACAGATACGCAGTATTTT. Amino acid sequence: CAWSVGQGRTDTQYF. Based on the CDR3 plus reference TRBV30 and TRBJ2-3, the full variable domain is SQTIHQWPATLVQPVGSPLSLECTVEGTSNPNLYWYRQAAGRGLQLLFYSVGIGQISSEVPQNLSASRPQDRQFILSSKKLLLSDSGFYLCAWSVGQGRTDTQYFGPGTRLTVL.

This chain links TRBV5-1 with TRBJ2-3; no definite D call. CDR3 length equals 16 residues. The V gene lost 0 bases and the J gene lost 0 bases, with 11 bases spanning the gap. Germline V gene data show CDR1 as SGHRS and CDR2 as YFSETQ. This chain's CDR3 is CASSLEQTASTDTQYF. CDR3 nucleotide sequence: TGCGCCAGCAGCTTGGAACAGACCGCTAGCACAGATACGCAGTATTTT.

The chain couples TRBV5-5 to TRBJ2-3; 9 bases map to TRBD2. This CDR3 has 15 amino acids. Looked up from germline, CDR1 is SGHKS and CDR2 is YYEKEE (reference sequence). V shed 4 bases and J 0 bases; nucleotides not matched to a gene: 3. The CDR3 nucleotides are TGTGCCAGCAGCAAGAGCGGGAGGAGCACAGATACGCAGTATTTT. This sequence encodes CASSKSGRSTDTQYF.

This clone was picked up one time. CDR3 DNA sequence: TGTGCCATCAGCTCGCGGGAAGGCGGGTTGTATGGCTACACCTTC. Amino acid sequence: CAISSREGGLYGYTF. This rearrangement joins TRBV10-3 to TRBJ1-2; no firm D call. The V end lost 6 bases, the J end lost 5 bases, and 19 bases lay between the germline ends. This CDR3 has 15 amino acids. CDR1 ENHRY and CDR2 SYGVKD come from the germline V gene.

The V and J genes are TRBV4-2 and TRBJ2-3, with D tentatively TRBD1 (5 bases). CDR1 is LGHNA and CDR2 is YNFKEQ in the germline V gene. V dropped 0 bases and J dropped 4 bases, with 8 bases sitting between them. This CDR3 region has 14 residues. Written as DNA, the CDR3 is TGTGCCAGCAGCCAAGATCGACAGCCAGATACGCAGTATTTT. This translates into CASSQDRQPDTQYF.

The CDR3 region is CASSLGLFTDTQYF. The DNA for the CDR3 is TGTGCCAGCAGCCTCGGACTATTCACAGATACGCAGTATTTT. The V gene is TRBV7-2, the J gene TRBJ2-3; possibly TRBD2 for D (6 bases). V dropped 5 bases and J dropped 2 bases, with 11 bases sitting between them. This CDR3 comprises 14 residues. Looked up from germline, CDR1 is SGHTA and CDR2 is FQGNSA.

The genes are TRBV5-1 and TRBJ2-1; 9 nucleotides line up with TRBD2. The junction had 6 bases not matched to a gene; V was cut back by 1 base and J by 4 bases. Germline loops: CDR1 SGHRS, CDR2 YFSETQ. The CDR3 spans 16 residues. CDR3 DNA: TGCGCCAGCAGCTTGACGAGCGGGGGGCCATACAATGAGCAGTTCTTC. It is translated as CASSLTSGGPYNEQFF.

The chain employs TRBV14 and TRBJ1-5; 8 positions agree with TRBD1. The germline V gene encodes CDR1 SGHDN and CDR2 FVKESK. The CDR3 runs 15 residues. V dropped 1 base and J dropped 4; count of bases not matched to a gene: 3. The CDR3 here is CASSQGGTGNQPQHF. The CDR3 coding sequence is TGTGCCAGCAGCCAAGGAGGGACAGGAAATCAGCCCCAGCATTTT.

The chain carries TRBV6-2 or TRBV6-3 and TRBJ1-1, with TRBD1 as a possible D gene (5 bases). V lost 6 bases and J lost 11, with 16 bases in between. This CDR3 comprises 12 residues. Germline V lookup: CDR1 MNHEY, CDR2 SVGEGT. The CDR3 DNA is TGTGCCAGCAGCGGGGCGGCGACGCGGGCTTTCTTT. Protein: CASSGAATRAFF.

The V call is TRBV7-8, the J call TRBJ1-3; D perhaps matches TRBD1 (5 bases). V was clipped by 1 base and J by 2 bases, with 9 bases between them. The germline V gene encodes CDR1 SGHVS and CDR2 FQNEAQ. This CDR3 contains 15 residues. DNA of the CDR3: TGTGCCAGCAGCTTAGTGTGGGGGGCTGGAAACACCATATATTTT. This gives the protein CASSLVWGAGNTIYF.

The chain couples TRBV3-1 (or the pseudogene TRBV3-2) to TRBJ2-7; a possible D gene is TRBD1 (5 bases). This CDR3 is 13 amino acids long. Germline loops: CDR1 LGHDT, CDR2 YNNKEL (reference sequence). V was cut by 3 bases and J by 5 bases, with 11 bases left in between. CDR3 protein: CASSHLQGNEQYF. The CDR3 DNA reads as TGTGCCAGCAGCCACCTTCAGGGAAACGAGCAGTACTTC.

The genes are TRBV27 and TRBJ2-1; TRBD1 is a possible D gene (6 bases). Germline CDR1 MNHEY, CDR2 SMNVEV (reference sequence). V lost 3 bases and J lost 9, with 21 bases in between. This CDR3 is built from 16 residues. CDR3 region: CASSLIGTRVKSEQFF. The CDR3 nucleotides are TGTGCCAGCAGTTTGATTGGGACAAGGGTTAAAAGTGAGCAGTTCTTC.

V and J are TRBV27 and TRBJ1-2, with TRBD1 matching over 7 bases. The CDR3 is 14 residues long. After removal of 4 bases from V and 9 bases from J, the junction contained 11 bases not matched to a gene. Germline-derived CDR1 and CDR2 are MNHEY and SMNVEV (reference sequence). Here the CDR3 DNA reads TGTGCCAGCAGTTCAGATTCGGACAGGTCGAGCTACACCTTC. This encodes CASSSDSDRSSYTF.

This clone was counted only a few times. The chain carries TRBV11-2 and TRBJ1-5; D is undetermined. The CDR3 consists of 15 residues. The germline V gene has CDR1 SGHAT and CDR2 FQNNGV. The V end lost 0 bases, the J end lost 1 base, and 7 bases lay between the germline ends. The CDR3 bases are TGTGCCAGCAGCTTAGATAATTTGAGCAATCAGCCCCAGCATTTT. This codes for CASSLDNLSNQPQHF.

The CDR3 sequence is CASSTRDTGELFF. CDR3 nucleotides: TGTGCCAGCAGTACCCGGGACACCGGGGAGCTGTTTTTT. V usage is TRBV2 and J usage is TRBJ2-2; D is undetermined. The CDR3 is 13 amino acids. Trimming took 5 bases from V and 3 from J, leaving 7 bases between them. The V gene's germline CDR1 is SNHLY and CDR2 FYNNEI.

The chain uses TRBV27 and TRBJ2-6, with TRBD1 identical over 8 bases. The germline V gene encodes CDR1 MNHEY and CDR2 SMNVEV (reference sequence). CDR3 length: 16 residues. Trimming took 5 bases from V and 3 from J; bases not matched to a gene: 6. The CDR3, as DNA: TGTGCCAGCAGTGCGTCAGGGGGCGTTGGGGCCAACGTCCTGACTTTC. Residues: CASSASGGVGANVLTF.